Shown below are 28 T cell receptor beta chains from a single sample sequenced in a study of cytomegalovirus exposure and HLA in healthy donors. The PCR was carried out with 60 Vbeta primers and 13 Jbeta primers. Profiled with immunoSEQ multiplex PCR; TCRdb holds only in-frame clones, not every one. Among around 110,000 clones, approximately 70% were seen once, and the ten largest hold approximately 0.9%. The specimen sequenced was PBMCs. These receptors were collected from a woman aged 25-40 years in good health and CMV-seronegative.

The rearrangement uses TRBV5-1 and TRBJ1-1, with a possible D match to TRBD1 (5 bases). V dropped 2 bases and J dropped 11 bases, with 16 bases sitting between them. Germline loops: CDR1 SGHRS, CDR2 YFSETQ. The CDR3 loop spans 13 amino acids. The CDR3 here is CASSFDSAFGAFF. CDR3 bases: TGCGCCAGCAGCTTTGACAGCGCCTTCGGGGCTTTCTTT.

The chain links TRBV9 to TRBJ1-2; D uncertain. Between the trimmed V and J ends, which lost 0 bases and 6 bases, there was a span of 9 bases. The CDR3 is 13 amino acids. The germline V gene encodes CDR1 SGDLS and CDR2 YYNGEE. Here the CDR3 reads CASSVAAANGYTF. Here the CDR3 DNA reads TGTGCCAGCAGCGTAGCCGCCGCGAATGGCTACACCTTC.

This chain uses TRBV6-6 with TRBJ1-2; D is possibly TRBD1 (6 bases). V lost 6 bases and J lost 7, with 21 bases in between. Germline assignment: CDR1 MNHNY and CDR2 SVGAGI (reference sequence). The CDR3 has 15 residues. CDR3: CASRPPDGGASGYTF. In DNA, the CDR3 is TGTGCCAGCAGGCCTCCGGATGGGGGGGCGAGTGGCTACACCTTC.

V usage is TRBV19 and J usage is TRBJ1-1, with unresolved D. The CDR3 has 13 amino acids. The V end was cut by 11 bases, the J end by 3 bases, with 16 bases between. Germline V lookup: CDR1 LNHDA, CDR2 SQIVND (reference sequence). CDR3 bases: TGTGCCTCAGACTCCGGGGTGTACACTGAAGCTTTCTTT. This encodes CASDSGVYTEAFF.

The chain links TRBV5-1 to TRBJ2-2; 8 nucleotides agree with TRBD1. Germline CDR1 reads SGHRS; CDR2 reads YFSETQ. The junction had 8 bases not matched to a gene; V was cut back by 5 bases and J by 5 bases. This CDR3 is 15 amino acids long. CDR3 residues: CASSPGQGLTGELFF. CDR3 DNA: TGCGCCAGCAGTCCCGGACAGGGTTTAACCGGGGAGCTGTTTTTT.

This sequence joins TRBV6-1 and TRBJ1-1; D uncertain. In germline, CDR1 is MNHNS, CDR2 SASEGT. The CDR3 is 12 residues long. V lost 8 bases, J lost 1 base, and 8 bases lay in between. For the CDR3, the DNA is TGTGCCAGCCATCTACGGAACACTGAAGCTTTCTTT. Translated: CASHLRNTEAFF.

The genes are TRBV6-1 and TRBJ1-5, with a possible D match to TRBD1 (6 bases). CDR1 MNHNS and CDR2 SASEGT come from the germline V gene. Trimming pared 2 bases from V and 0 bases from J, leaving 26 bases between. This CDR3 spans 21 amino acids. The DNA of the CDR3 is TGTGCCAGCAGTGAATATGGTATCGGCAGGGGAGGGGGTTATAGCAATCAGCCCCAGCATTTT. It translates to CASSEYGIGRGGGYSNQPQHF.

The gene calls are TRBV5-1 and TRBJ2-7; 10 bases are shared with TRBD2. This CDR3 has 17 amino acids. With 0 bases clipped from V and 2 bases from J, the junction kept 8 bases outside the gene matches. The germline V gene has CDR1 SGHRS and CDR2 YFSETQ. Here the CDR3 DNA reads TGCGCCAGCAGCTTGGTGATAGCGGGAGGCATAACCTACGAGCAGTACTTC. It encodes CASSLVIAGGITYEQYF.

Concerning this clone: One junction end does not reproduce the germline sequence, and a read error may be involved. V gene TRBV7-9 combines with J gene TRBJ2-5, with 9 bases that match TRBD2. The CDR3 loop spans 16 amino acids. CDR1 is SEHNR and CDR2 is FQNEAQ in the germline V gene (reference sequence). The CDR3: CASSLGLAGFQGTQYF. In nucleotides, the CDR3 is TGTGCCAGCAGCTTAGGTCTAGCGGGATTTCAAGGGACCCAGTACTTC.

The V call is TRBV29-1, the J call TRBJ2-7; 11 bases fit TRBD2. CDR3 length: 14 residues. V was clipped by 6 bases and J by 2 bases; unmatched bases: 6. Germline V lookup: CDR1 SQVTM, CDR2 ANQGSEA. The DNA for the CDR3 is TGCAGCGTCTTGACTAGCGGGGTGACCTACGAGCAGTACTTC. Residues: CSVLTSGVTYEQYF.

The CDR3 spells CASSWTGIMNTEAFF. The CDR3 DNA is TGTGCCAGCAGCTGGACAGGGATTATGAACACTGAAGCTTTCTTT. The J gene is TRBJ1-1, the V gene TRBV7-9; TRBD1 matches at 8 bases. V gave up 4 bases and J gave up 0 bases; unmatched junction bases: 4. CDR1 is SEHNR and CDR2 is FQNEAQ in the germline V gene (reference sequence). The CDR3 spans 15 residues.

The chain recombines TRBV7-8 with TRBJ2-5; 7 positions match TRBD1. J lost 4 bases, V lost 5 bases, and 4 bases had no gene match. This CDR3 is 13 amino acids long. Germline V gene data show CDR1 as SGHVS and CDR2 as FQNEAQ. CDR3 in amino acids: CASSKQGLETQYF. The CDR3 nucleotides read TGTGCCAGCAGCAAACAGGGGCTAGAGACCCAGTACTTC.

This clone turned up a few times. The V and J genes are TRBV4-3 and TRBJ1-4, with 9 bases fitting TRBD1. The junction had 1 base not matched to a gene; V was cut back by 1 base and J by 1 base. The CDR3 is 16 residues long. The germline gives CDR1 LGHNA, CDR2 YSLEER. The CDR3 loop reads CASSQATGGTNEKLFF. DNA of the CDR3: TGCGCCAGCAGCCAAGCGACAGGGGGAACTAATGAAAAACTGTTTTTT.

This sequence joins TRBV6-5 and TRBJ2-2; D is ambiguous. V was clipped by 3 bases and J by 0 bases, with 8 bases between them. The CDR3 covers 15 residues. Germline CDR1 and CDR2: MNHEY and SVGAGI. The CDR3 coding sequence is TGTGCCAGCAGTTATTTTCGGGCGAACACCGGGGAGCTGTTTTTT. Its protein is CASSYFRANTGELFF.

The chain combines TRBV5-1 with TRBJ2-2; 9 bases match TRBD1. The CDR3 extends over 15 amino acids. Unmatched junction bases numbered 3, after V lost 3 bases and J lost 3 bases. Germline CDR1 and CDR2: SGHRS and YFSETQ. DNA of the CDR3: TGCGCCAGCAGCTGGGACAGGGTTGACACCGGGGAGCTGTTTTTT. It translates to CASSWDRVDTGELFF.

V is TRBV9 and J is TRBJ2-2; TRBD2 is a possible D gene (5 bases). CDR1 is SGDLS and CDR2 is YYNGEE in the germline V gene. The CDR3 consists of 13 residues. Between the trimmed V and J ends, which lost 0 bases and 6 bases, there was a span of 6 bases. As DNA, the CDR3 is TGTGCCAGCAGCGTAGGAGGGTCCGGGGAGCTGTTTTTT. Residues: CASSVGGSGELFF. Combining the CDR3 with reference TRBV9 and TRBJ2-2 gives the whole variable domain DSGVTQTPKHLITATGQRVTLRCSPRSGDLSVYWYQQSLDQGLQFLIQYYNGEERAKGNILERFSAQQFPDLHSELNLSSLELGDSALYFCASSVGGSGELFFGEGSRLTVL.

The chain employs TRBV7-9 and TRBJ1-4; 10 bases map to TRBD1. Germline CDR1 and CDR2: SEHNR and FQNEAQ (reference sequence). V lost 5 bases to trimming and J lost 6 bases; unmatched junction nucleotides: 3. This CDR3 is 14 amino acids long. CDR3 loop: CASSLGTGDEKLFF. DNA for the CDR3: TGTGCCAGCAGCCTCGGGACAGGGGATGAAAAACTGTTTTTT.

The J gene is TRBJ2-1, the V gene TRBV15; tentatively, D is TRBD1 (6 bases). The CDR3 covers 13 residues. Trimming stripped 1 base from V and 8 bases from J, with 9 bases between. Germline V gene sequence: CDR1 LNHNV, CDR2 YYDKDF (reference sequence). Here the CDR3 reads CATSRGTAYEQFF. Written as DNA, the CDR3 is TGTGCCACCAGCAGAGGGACAGCATATGAGCAGTTCTTC.

The chain employs TRBV30 and TRBJ1-1; D ambiguous. V was shortened by 2 bases and J by 3 bases, with 10 bases between the two germline ends. This CDR3 has 13 residues. CDR1 and CDR2 (germline): GTSNPN, SVGIG (reference sequence). The CDR3 DNA is TGTGCCTGGAGTCGGCACCGGGACACTGAAGCTTTCTTT. This translates into CAWSRHRDTEAFF. Full variable domain (remainder filled in from reference TRBV30 and TRBJ1-1): SQTIHQWPATLVQPVGSPLSLECTVEGTSNPNLYWYRQAAGRGLQLLFYSVGIGQISSEVPQNLSASRPQDRQFILSSKKLLLSDSGFYLCAWSRHRDTEAFFGQGTRLTVV.

The CDR3 reads CASSSGGTGHQPQHF. The CDR3 DNA is TGTGCCAGCAGTTCAGGGGGGACAGGGCATCAGCCCCAGCATTTT. The chain combines TRBV6-5 with TRBJ1-5; 9 nucleotides match TRBD1. Germline loops: CDR1 MNHEY, CDR2 SVGAGI. V lost 4 bases, J lost 5 bases, and 6 bases stayed unmatched. The CDR3 runs 15 residues.

This chain connects TRBV11-3 to TRBJ2-2, with D maybe TRBD2 (5 bases). The CDR3 runs 14 residues. Germline CDR1 SGHNT, CDR2 YENEEA. V was pared by 5 bases and J by 3 bases, with 10 bases between. This chain's CDR3 is CASSVLVDTGELFF. For the CDR3, the DNA is TGTGCCAGCAGCGTACTAGTCGACACCGGGGAGCTGTTTTTT.

The chain has TRBV6-1 and TRBJ1-2, with 7 nucleotides matching TRBD1. CDR1 and CDR2 (germline): MNHNS, SASEGT. The CDR3 length is 15 residues. With V trimmed by 5 bases and J by 4 bases, 10 bases remained unmatched. CDR3 bases: TGTGCCAGCAGTATAGGGGACAGCTCGATCTATGGCTACACCTTC. Encoded protein: CASSIGDSSIYGYTF.

V usage is TRBV19 and J usage is TRBJ1-5; possibly TRBD1 for D (5 bases). Per germline, CDR1 LNHDA and CDR2 SQIVND (reference sequence). Trimming shortened V by 1 base and J by 2 bases, and 12 bases separated the two germline ends. The CDR3 is 16 amino acids. CDR3 DNA: TGTGCCAGTAGTATAGCCTCAGGGCTGCGCAATCAGCCCCAGCATTTT. Translated: CASSIASGLRNQPQHF.

This clone is termed medium-sized (0.01 to 0.1%). CDR3 DNA: TGTGCCAGCAGTGAAGCATCAGGAGGGGTTCAGCCCCAGCATTTT. It encodes CASSEASGGVQPQHF. The V gene is TRBV6-1, the J gene TRBJ1-5; tentatively, D is TRBD1 (5 bases). Germline lookup yields CDR1 MNHNS and CDR2 SASEGT. There are 15 residues in the CDR3. Trimming pared 0 bases from V and 6 bases from J, leaving 12 bases between.

The rearrangement joins TRBV4-2 to TRBJ2-1, with TRBD2 identical over 8 bases. The CDR3 totals 16 residues. CDR1 LGHNA and CDR2 YNFKEQ come from the germline V gene. Trimming removed 0 bases from V and 5 bases from J; junction bases left unmatched: 6. CDR3 in DNA: TGTGCCAGCAGCCAAGATCAGAGCGGGGGTGACAATGAGCAGTTCTTC. This encodes CASSQDQSGGDNEQFF.

The DNA of the CDR3 is TGTGCCAGCAGTTCCCCCGACAGGACCTATGAGCAGTTCTTC. It specifies CASSSPDRTYEQFF. The chain carries TRBV6-1 and TRBJ2-1; perhaps TRBD1 as D (6 bases). Germline V gene sequence: CDR1 MNHNS, CDR2 SASEGT. The CDR3 is made up of 14 amino acids. The V end lost 5 bases, the J end lost 8 bases, and 16 bases lay between the germline ends.

The J gene is TRBJ1-1, the V gene TRBV13; 9 bases match TRBD1. The ends lost 3 bases at V and 1 base at J; junction bases unmatched: 9. The CDR3 covers 17 residues. CDR1 is PRHDT and CDR2 is FYEKMQ in the germline V gene (reference sequence). DNA for the CDR3: TGTGCCAGCAGCTTCTTCCGCGGGACAGGGAGGAACACTGAAGCTTTCTTT. As protein: CASSFFRGTGRNTEAFF.

This clone showed up just a few times. V and J are TRBV6-5 and TRBJ2-7; the D gene is possibly TRBD1 (6 bases). Trimming pared 6 bases from V and 3 bases from J, leaving 12 bases between. Germline V CDR1 and CDR2: MNHEY, SVGAGI. The CDR3 contains 13 residues. Here the CDR3 reads CASRPDRNYEQYF. CDR3 bases: TGTGCCAGCAGACCGGACAGAAACTACGAGCAGTACTTC.